A single sample gave rise to the 20 T cell receptor beta chains below, sequenced in a study of vaccination and CD4 T cells after COVID-19. Specified treatment: approximately 10-day PBMC culture with coronavirus spike peptide pools or control peptides (ViraFEST assay). Antigens for these TCRs are unknown. At the Johns Hopkins FTIC core, DNA taken from cultured CD4+ T cells was sequenced by way of the Oncomine TCR Beta short-read assay. TCRdb re-analysed the PCR reads in MiXCR, keeping a single row per CDR3 protein. The sample records some 15,000 distinct CDR3 sequences, around a third being singletons. The specimen comprised CD4+ T cells from blood, cultured in vitro, sampled after SARS-CoV-2 vaccination. The origin of the receptors is a human donor who had recovered from COVID-19.

This clonotype was counted between two and nine times. The J gene is TRBJ2-3, the V gene TRBV27; maybe TRBD1 (5 bases). This CDR3 contains 16 residues. V was shortened by 4 bases and J by 0 bases, with 14 bases between the two germline ends. Germline CDR1 is MNHEY and CDR2 is SMNVEV (reference sequence). The chain's CDR3 is CASSYYSGFSTDTQYF. Here the CDR3 DNA reads TGTGCCAGCAGTTACTACTCAGGGTTCAGCACAGATACGCAGTATTTT.

The chain has TRBV7-2 and TRBJ2-1, with 8 bases lining up with TRBD2. This CDR3 has 15 amino acids. V was pared by 5 bases and J by 5 bases, with 8 bases of the junction left unmatched. Germline loops: CDR1 SGHTA, CDR2 FQGNSA. The CDR3 DNA reads TGTGCCAGCAGCCGCGGGGGAGCGGGGGACAATGAGCAGTTCTTC. Amino acid sequence: CASSRGGAGDNEQFF. Looking up the rest from reference TRBV7-2 and TRBJ2-1 gives the full variable domain: GAGVSQSPSNKVTEKGKDVELRCDPISGHTALYWYRQSLGQGLEFLIYFQGNSAPDKSGLPSDRFSAERTGGSVSTLTIQRTQQEDSAVYLCASSRGGAGDNEQFFGPGTRLTVL.

This clonotype was picked up a small number of times. The CDR3 sequence is CASSLRTTSASYNEQFF. CDR3 in DNA: TGTGCCAGCAGTTTACGTACGACTAGCGCTTCCTACAATGAGCAGTTCTTC. V gene TRBV27 combines with J gene TRBJ2-1; 8 positions agree with TRBD2. The V segment lost 2 bases and the J segment 1 base; nucleotides outside the gene matches: 7. This CDR3 region has 17 residues. Germline V gene sequence: CDR1 MNHEY, CDR2 SMNVEV (reference sequence).

This chain links TRBV28 with TRBJ1-1; the match to TRBD1 covers 7 bases. The CDR3 has 17 amino acids. The J segment lost 2 bases and the V segment lost 3 bases, leaving 12 bases of the junction unmatched. Per the germline V gene, CDR1 is MDHEN and CDR2 is SYDVKM. This CDR3 reads CASSFYRGRQINTEAFF. As DNA, the CDR3 is TGTGCCAGCAGTTTCTACAGGGGCCGCCAAATAAACACTGAAGCTTTCTTT.

The sample holds a few counts of this clonotype. The chain joins TRBV10-1 to TRBJ1-5; 9 nucleotides line up with TRBD1. The CDR3 length is 18 residues. The J segment lost 6 bases and the V segment lost 3 bases, leaving 15 bases of the junction unmatched. The germline V gene has CDR1 WNHNN and CDR2 SYGVQD (reference sequence). The DNA for the CDR3 is TGCGCCAGCAGTGAACTCTTGATCGGGACAGGGAGTCGTCAGCCCCAGCATTTT. Its protein is CASSELLIGTGSRQPQHF.

The table lists this clonotype with a few counts. The CDR3 nucleotides are TGTGCCATCACTAAAGACAGGGCGGACACTGAAGCTTTCTTT. Translated: CAITKDRADTEAFF. V gene TRBV10-3 combines with J gene TRBJ1-1; TRBD1 agrees at 7 bases. CDR1 and CDR2 from the germline V gene are ENHRY and SYGVKD. The CDR3 loop spans 14 amino acids. Losses at the gene ends were 7 bases for V and 3 bases for J; bases not matched to a gene: 8.

The chain joins TRBV30 to TRBJ2-1; D gene uncertain. Germline-derived CDR1 and CDR2 are GTSNPN and SVGIG (reference sequence). With 0 bases removed from V and 15 bases from J, the gap between germline ends came to 15 bases. This CDR3 has 12 amino acids. The CDR3 protein is CAWSVTGQSMFF. The CDR3 bases are TGTGCCTGGAGTGTAACCGGGCAATCGATGTTCTTC.

The chain combines TRBV28 with TRBJ2-2; D call uncertain. The CDR3 is 15 residues long. CDR1 and CDR2 (germline): MDHEN, SYDVKM. V was trimmed by 6 bases and J by 2 bases, leaving 13 bases between them. CDR3 sequence (DNA): TGTGCCAGCAGGTTAGGGCGTTTAAACACCGGGGAGCTGTTTTTT. Protein: CASRLGRLNTGELFF.

This chain joins TRBV24-1 and TRBJ1-5; D unresolved. The length of the CDR3 is 15 residues. The germline CDR1 and CDR2 sequences are KGHDR and SFDVKD. V gave up 5 bases and J gave up 1 base, with 11 bases separating them. CDR3 sequence: CATSAASRSNQPQHF. The CDR3 DNA sequence: TGTGCCACCAGTGCCGCTTCGAGAAGCAATCAGCCCCAGCATTTT.

This clonotype was detected only a few times. V usage is TRBV20-1 and J usage is TRBJ2-5; 8 bases map to TRBD2. Germline assignment: CDR1 DFQATT and CDR2 SNEGSKA (reference sequence). This CDR3 has 13 residues. V trimming: 8 bases; J trimming: 1 base; junction bases outside the gene matches: 6. The CDR3 DNA is TGCAGTCCGGGGGGGGGATTCCAAGAGACCCAGTACTTC. Protein product: CSPGGGFQETQYF.

This clonotype was seen more than once but under ten times. The chain uses TRBV6-5 and TRBJ2-7; 12 bases map to TRBD2. Germline V lookup: CDR1 MNHEY, CDR2 SVGAGI. The CDR3 is made up of 17 amino acids. V shed 0 bases, J shed 4 bases, and the junction held 7 bases outside the gene matches. CDR3 in amino acids: CASSYSITSGRRYEQYF. As DNA, the CDR3 is TGTGCCAGCAGTTACTCGATCACTAGCGGGAGGAGGTACGAGCAGTACTTC.

The chain has TRBV20-1 and TRBJ2-3, with unresolved D. The CDR3 is made up of 13 amino acids. V lost 1 base to trimming and J lost 7 bases, with 12 bases between them. In germline, CDR1 is DFQATT, CDR2 SNEGSKA (reference sequence). CDR3 region: CSARAPDWHTQYF. DNA of the CDR3: TGCAGTGCTAGAGCCCCAGATTGGCATACGCAGTATTTT.

The chain couples TRBV6-2 or TRBV6-3 to TRBJ2-7, with D possibly being TRBD1 or TRBD2 (5 bases each). V gave up 6 bases and J gave up 7 bases, with 16 bases separating them. Germline V gives CDR1 MNHEY, CDR2 SVGEGT. The CDR3 spans 13 residues. This CDR3 reads CASSFPGRREQYF. The CDR3 coding sequence is TGTGCCAGCAGCTTCCCGGGACGCCGTGAGCAGTACTTC.

The rearrangement joins TRBV19 to TRBJ1-2; D ambiguous. This CDR3 region has 12 residues. The germline gives CDR1 LNHDA, CDR2 SQIVND (reference sequence). The V end was cut by 7 bases, the J end by 3 bases, with 9 bases between. Written as DNA, the CDR3 is TGTGCCAGTAAAGAGACGGACTATGGCTACACCTTC. It codes for CASKETDYGYTF.

This clonotype was seen a few times. J is TRBJ1-2 and V is TRBV7-2; 10 bases align to TRBD1. The junction had 8 bases not matched to a gene; V was cut back by 5 bases and J by 8 bases. Germline V gene data show CDR1 as SGHTA and CDR2 as FQGNSA. The length of the CDR3 is 14 residues. The DNA for the CDR3 is TGTGCCAGCAGCGGAATGACAGGGGGCAACGGCTACACCTTC. It codes for CASSGMTGGNGYTF.

The rearrangement joins TRBV7-2 to TRBJ2-7; D is uncertain. The germline CDR1 and CDR2 sequences are SGHTA and FQGNSA. V gave up 8 bases and J gave up 0 bases, with 14 bases separating them. The CDR3 is 14 amino acids. The CDR3 reads CASEGDLVSYEQYF. In DNA form, the CDR3 reads TGTGCCAGCGAAGGAGACTTAGTCTCCTACGAGCAGTACTTC.

This clonotype was counted only a few times. The rearrangement uses TRBV27 and TRBJ1-2; the match to TRBD1 covers 9 bases. In germline, CDR1 is MNHEY, CDR2 SMNVEV (reference sequence). The CDR3 sequence is 16 residues long. J lost 7 bases, V lost 0 bases, and 9 bases had no gene match. Written as DNA, the CDR3 is TGTGCCAGCAGTTTATCGATAGAAGGGACAGGGAGTGGCTACACCTTC. Encoded protein: CASSLSIEGTGSGYTF.

This clonotype was counted between two and nine times. CDR3 protein: CASQSGQPNNQPQHF. DNA for the CDR3: TGTGCCAGTCAATCGGGACAGCCAAACAATCAGCCCCAGCATTTT. J is TRBJ1-5 and V is TRBV7-2; TRBD1 aligns across 7 bases. CDR3 length: 15 residues. Trimming removed 9 bases from V and 3 bases from J; junction bases left unmatched: 11. Germline assignment: CDR1 SGHTA and CDR2 FQGNSA.

Only a few counts were recorded for this clonotype. This chain connects TRBV29-1 to TRBJ1-5; TRBD1 matches at 7 bases. V trimming: 6 bases; J trimming: 9 bases; junction bases outside the gene matches: 8. The CDR3 is 12 amino acids. Germline CDR1 and CDR2: SQVTM and ANQGSEA. The CDR3 region has the DNA TGCAGCGTCAGGGGGGCTGGGGGGCCCCAGCATTTT. It codes for CSVRGAGGPQHF. Full variable domain (remainder filled in from reference TRBV29-1 and TRBJ1-5): SAVISQKPSRDICQRGTSLTIQCQVDSQVTMMFWYRQQPGQSLTLIATANQGSEATYESGFVIDKFPISRPNLTFSTLTVSNMSPEDSSIYLCSVRGAGGPQHFGDGTRLSIL.

This clonotype has a handful of counts. The J gene is TRBJ1-6, the V gene TRBV7-7; D gene uncertain. Trimming pared 2 bases from V and 8 bases from J, leaving 13 bases between. The CDR3 is 15 amino acids. Germline-derived CDR1 and CDR2 are SSHAT and FNYEAQ (reference sequence). CDR3 DNA sequence: TGTGCCAGCAGCTTATACCCGGGATCGGATTCACCCCTCCACTTT. Residues: CASSLYPGSDSPLHF.